These 6 T cell receptor beta chains share one sample of origin, sequenced in a study of response to subunit inactivated influenza vaccine. TCRdb reanalysed the RT-PCR reads using MiXCR and keeps one entry per CDR3 protein. The profile shows approximately 170,000 distinct CDR3 sequences, approximately 12% of them singletons. The same specimen was also included in a second study, on T cells expressing NK-cell markers. That source adds: As the method of synthesis, 5'RACE template switching with UMIs yielded TCR beta cDNA.

The sequences come from CD8+ T cells sorted from PBMCs, collected 12 days after vaccination. The receptors shown here come from a man in his fifties who received an inactivated influenza vaccine.

This clonotype was detected ten times or more. This chain uses TRBV19 with TRBJ2-7, with 10 positions matching TRBD2. The V gene's germline CDR1 is LNHDA and CDR2 SQIVND (reference sequence). The V and J ends lost 5 bases and 5 bases, in that order; junction bases with no gene match: 12. The CDR3 runs to 16 residues. This chain's CDR3 is CASSSPSLAGVDEQYF. CDR3 in DNA: TGTGCCAGTAGTTCCCCGTCCCTAGCGGGAGTTGACGAGCAGTACTTC.

The chain recombines TRBV5-1 with TRBJ2-7; TRBD1 matches 8 bases. Germline V gene lookup returns CDR1 SGHRS and CDR2 YFSETQ. The V gene end was trimmed by 4 bases and the J gene end by 2 bases; junction bases not matched to a gene: 5. The CDR3 sequence is 14 residues long. The CDR3 coding sequence is TGCGCCAGCAGCCAACAACAGGGGGCCTACGAGCAGTACTTC. It specifies CASSQQQGAYEQYF.

This clonotype was picked up a small number of times. The gene calls are TRBV6-2 or TRBV6-3 and TRBJ2-7; 14 bases align to TRBD2. V was pared by 4 bases and J by 0 bases, with 2 bases of the junction left unmatched. The CDR3 length is 16 residues. The germline V gene encodes CDR1 MNHEY and CDR2 SVGEGT. CDR3 amino acids: CASSLTSGRASYEQYF. CDR3 DNA: TGTGCCAGCAGTTTGACTAGCGGGAGGGCCTCCTACGAGCAGTACTTC.

This clonotype was counted between two and nine times. The chain combines TRBV2 with TRBJ2-7; a weak D match, TRBD2 (5 bases). The CDR3 runs to 12 residues. Germline loops: CDR1 SNHLY, CDR2 FYNNEI. The ends were cut back, 7 bases at V and 3 bases at J, with 10 bases in the middle. CDR3 loop: CASTTSGYEQYF. CDR3 DNA sequence: TGTGCCAGCACAACCAGCGGCTACGAGCAGTACTTC.

This clonotype was observed a handful of times. This chain links TRBV14 with TRBJ1-2; TRBD1 aligns across 7 bases. CDR1 SGHDN and CDR2 FVKESK come from the germline V gene. CDR3 length equals 16 residues. With V trimmed by 1 base and J by 1 base, 6 bases remained unmatched. The CDR3 DNA follows: TGTGCCAGCAGCCAAGTTTGGGGGGACAGTAACTATGGCTACACCTTC. Translated, it gives CASSQVWGDSNYGYTF.

This clonotype was observed a few times. This chain joins TRBV10-3 and TRBJ1-4, with D hard to call. With 2 bases removed from V and 5 bases from J, the gap between germline ends came to 9 bases. This CDR3 contains 14 residues. Germline CDR1 and CDR2: ENHRY and SYGVKD. The CDR3 protein is CAISEKHGNEKLFF. The DNA of the CDR3 is TGTGCCATCAGTGAGAAGCACGGAAATGAAAAACTGTTTTTT.